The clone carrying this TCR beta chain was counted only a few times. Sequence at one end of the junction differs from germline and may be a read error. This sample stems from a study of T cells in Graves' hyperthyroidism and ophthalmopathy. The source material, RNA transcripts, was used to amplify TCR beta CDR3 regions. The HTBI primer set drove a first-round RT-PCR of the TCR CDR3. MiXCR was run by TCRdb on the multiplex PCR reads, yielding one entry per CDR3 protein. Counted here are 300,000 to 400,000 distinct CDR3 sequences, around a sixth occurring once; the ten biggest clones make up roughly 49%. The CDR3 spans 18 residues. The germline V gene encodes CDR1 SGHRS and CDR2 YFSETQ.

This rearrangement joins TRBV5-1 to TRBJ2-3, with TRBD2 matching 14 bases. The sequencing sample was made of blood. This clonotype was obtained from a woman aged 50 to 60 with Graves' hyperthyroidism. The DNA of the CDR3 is TGTGCCAGCAGCTTGGGGGGACTAGCGGGAGATGGCACAGATACGCAGTATTTT. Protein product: CASSLGGLAGDGTDTQYF.